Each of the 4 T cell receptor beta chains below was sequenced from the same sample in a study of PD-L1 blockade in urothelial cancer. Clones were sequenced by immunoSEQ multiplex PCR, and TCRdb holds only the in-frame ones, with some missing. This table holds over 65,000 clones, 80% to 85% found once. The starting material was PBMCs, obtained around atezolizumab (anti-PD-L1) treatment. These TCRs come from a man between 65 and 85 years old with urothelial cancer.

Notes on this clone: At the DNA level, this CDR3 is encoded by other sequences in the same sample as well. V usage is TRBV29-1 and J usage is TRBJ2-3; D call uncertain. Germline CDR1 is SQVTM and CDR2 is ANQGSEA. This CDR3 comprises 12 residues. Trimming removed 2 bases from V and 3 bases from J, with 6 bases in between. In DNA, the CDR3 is TGCAGCGTTGAACCCGGGACAGATACGCAGTATTTT. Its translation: CSVEPGTDTQYF.

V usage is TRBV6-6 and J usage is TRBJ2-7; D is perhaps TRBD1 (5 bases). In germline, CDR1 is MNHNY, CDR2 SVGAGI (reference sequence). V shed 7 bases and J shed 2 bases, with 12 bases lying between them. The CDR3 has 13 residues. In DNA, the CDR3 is TGTGCCAGCACCGGAAGGGGCACCTACGAGCAGTACTTC. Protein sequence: CASTGRGTYEQYF.

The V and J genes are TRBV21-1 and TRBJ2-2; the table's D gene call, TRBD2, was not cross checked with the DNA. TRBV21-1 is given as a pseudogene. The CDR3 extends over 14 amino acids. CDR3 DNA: TGTGCCAGCAGCAGCGGGATGAACACCGGGGAGCTGTTTTTT. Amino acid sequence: CASSSGMNTGELFF.

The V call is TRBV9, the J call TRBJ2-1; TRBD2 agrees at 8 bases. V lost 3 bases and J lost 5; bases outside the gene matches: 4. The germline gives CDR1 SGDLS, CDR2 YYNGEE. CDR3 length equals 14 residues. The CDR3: CASSAGTRNNEQFF. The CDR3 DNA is TGTGCCAGCAGCGCCGGGACTAGGAACAATGAGCAGTTCTTC.